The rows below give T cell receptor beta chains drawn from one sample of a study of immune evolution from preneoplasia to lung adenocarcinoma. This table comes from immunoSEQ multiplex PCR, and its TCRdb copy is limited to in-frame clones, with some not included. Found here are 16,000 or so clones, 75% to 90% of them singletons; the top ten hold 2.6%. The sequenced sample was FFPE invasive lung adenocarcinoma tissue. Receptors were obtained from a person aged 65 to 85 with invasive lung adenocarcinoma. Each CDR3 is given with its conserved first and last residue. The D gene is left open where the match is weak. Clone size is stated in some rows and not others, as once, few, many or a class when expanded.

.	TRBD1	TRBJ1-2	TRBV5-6	CASSFYRGEGGYTF	TGTGCCAGCAGCTTTTACAGGGGCGAAGGAGGCTACACCTTC
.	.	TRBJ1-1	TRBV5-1	CASSPGGALNTEAFF	TGCGCCAGCAGCCCCGGCGGGGCCCTTAACACTGAAGCTTTCTTT
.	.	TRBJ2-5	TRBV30	CAWSVRGGGETQYF	TGTGCCTGGAGTGTACGGGGAGGTGGGGAGACCCAGTACTTC
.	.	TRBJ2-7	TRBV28	CASSSPRGTRDSYEQYF	TGTGCCAGCAGTTCCCCCCGCGGTACCAGGGACTCCTACGAGCAGTACTTC
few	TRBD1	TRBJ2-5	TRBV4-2	CASSRDRGEETQYF	TGTGCCAGCAGCCGGGACAGGGGGGAAGAGACCCAGTACTTC
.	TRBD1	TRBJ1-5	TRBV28	CASSFLFDREDQPQHF	TGTGCCAGCAGTTTTCTATTCGACAGGGAGGATCAGCCCCAGCATTTT
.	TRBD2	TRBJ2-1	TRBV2	CASNPTSGGRGEQFF	TGTGCCAGCAACCCGACTAGCGGGGGGCGGGGGGAGCAGTTCTTC
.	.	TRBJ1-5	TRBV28	CASSFERGSQPQHF	TGTGCCAGCAGTTTCGAGAGGGGGAGTCAGCCCCAGCATTTT
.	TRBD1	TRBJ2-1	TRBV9	CASSGGGTGSNEQFF	TGTGCCAGCAGCGGTGGGGGGACAGGGTCTAATGAGCAGTTCTTC
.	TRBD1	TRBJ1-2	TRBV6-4	CASSDWTGNGYTF	TGTGCCAGCAGTGACTGGACAGGGAATGGCTACACCTTC
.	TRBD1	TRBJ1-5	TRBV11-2	CASSLAQGGGQPQHF	TGTGCCAGCAGCTTAGCCCAGGGGGGCGGCCAGCCCCAGCATTTT
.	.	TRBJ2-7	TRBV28	CASSRGRGFQNEQYF	TGTGCCAGCAGTAGGGGCAGGGGTTTTCAGAACGAGCAGTACTTC
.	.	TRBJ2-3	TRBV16	CASSAERDTQYF	TGTGCCAGCAGCGCAGAAAGGGATACGCAGTATTTT
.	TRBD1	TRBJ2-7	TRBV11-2	CASSSLDRDEQYF	TGTGCCAGCAGCTCCTTGGACAGGGACGAGCAGTACTTC
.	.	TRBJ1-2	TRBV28	CASSTREDGYTF	TGTGCCAGCAGTACTCGGGAGGATGGCTACACCTTC
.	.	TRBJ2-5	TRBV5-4	CAMEPEGGTQYF	TGTGCCATGGAGCCAGAGGGGGGGACCCAGTACTTC
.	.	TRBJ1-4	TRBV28	CASSLLGAAQSLFF	TGTGCCAGCAGTTTATTGGGTGCGGCCCAGTCCCTGTTTTTT
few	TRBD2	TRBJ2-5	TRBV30	CAWSTGTSSRGAQYF	TGTGCCTGGAGTACCGGGACTAGCAGCAGGGGGGCCCAGTACTTC
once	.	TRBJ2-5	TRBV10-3	CAISESEGLETQYF	TGTGCCATCAGTGAGTCAGAAGGGTTGGAGACCCAGTACTTC
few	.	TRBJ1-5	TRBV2	CASRTAPESNQPQHF	TGTGCCAGCCGAACAGCGCCGGAGAGCAATCAGCCCCAGCATTTT